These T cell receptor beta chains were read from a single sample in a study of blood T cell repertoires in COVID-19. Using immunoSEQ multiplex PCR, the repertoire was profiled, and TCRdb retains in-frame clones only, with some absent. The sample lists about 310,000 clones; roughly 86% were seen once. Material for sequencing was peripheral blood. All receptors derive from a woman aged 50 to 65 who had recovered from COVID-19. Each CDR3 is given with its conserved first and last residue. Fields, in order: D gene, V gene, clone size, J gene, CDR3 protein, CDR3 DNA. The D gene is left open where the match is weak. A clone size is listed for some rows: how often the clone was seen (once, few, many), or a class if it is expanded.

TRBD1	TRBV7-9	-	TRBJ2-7	CASSINRGVGEQYF	TGTGCCAGCAGCATAAACAGGGGGGTGGGTGAGCAGTACTTC
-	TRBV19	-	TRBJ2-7	CASSISISYEQYF	TGTGCCAGTAGTATATCCATCTCCTACGAGCAGTACTTC
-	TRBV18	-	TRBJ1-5	CASSQGKNVNQPQHF	TGTGCCAGCTCACAGGGGAAGAATGTCAATCAGCCCCAGCATTTT
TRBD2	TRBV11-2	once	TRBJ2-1	CASSLLSGGAYNEQFF	TGTGCCAGCAGCTTACTAAGCGGGGGGGCCTACAATGAGCAGTTCTTC
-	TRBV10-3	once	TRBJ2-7	CAISGAGAYEQYF	TGTGCCATCAGTGGTGCAGGGGCCTACGAGCAGTACTTC
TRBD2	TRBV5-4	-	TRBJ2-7	CASSRGGAYEQYF	TGTGCCAGCAGCCGCGGGGGGGCCTACGAGCAGTACTTC
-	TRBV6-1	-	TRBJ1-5	CASSERTVQPQHF	TGTGCCAGCAGTGAAAGAACAGTTCAGCCCCAGCATTTT
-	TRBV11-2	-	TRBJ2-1	CASSQTTANEQFF	TGTGCCAGCAGCCAAACGACAGCAAATGAGCAGTTCTTC
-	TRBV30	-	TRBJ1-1	CAWSRGGLNTEAFF	TGTGCCTGGAGTCGAGGAGGGTTGAACACTGAAGCTTTCTTT
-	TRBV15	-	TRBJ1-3	CATSRPTEPGNTIYF	TGTGCCACCAGCCGTCCGACAGAACCTGGAAACACCATATATTTT
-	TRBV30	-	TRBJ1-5	CAWSVQGDQPQHF	TGTGCCTGGAGTGTACAAGGGGATCAGCCCCAGCATTTT
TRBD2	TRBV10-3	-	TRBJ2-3	CAISPGGTSDTQYF	TGTGCCATCAGCCCCGGGGGGACCTCAGATACGCAGTATTTT
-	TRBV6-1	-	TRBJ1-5	CASRTRADRPQHF	TGTGCCAGCAGAACCAGGGCCGATCGGCCCCAGCATTTT
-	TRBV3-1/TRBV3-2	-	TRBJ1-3	CASSQGARARNTIYF	TGTGCCAGCAGCCAGGGAGCCCGGGCCCGAAACACCATATATTTT
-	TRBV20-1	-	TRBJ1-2	CSPPDGYTF	TGCAGCCCGCCGGATGGCTACACCTTC
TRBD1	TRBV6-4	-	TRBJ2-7	CASSPGQGPPEQYF	TGTGCCAGTTCTCCGGGACAGGGGCCCCCCGAGCAGTACTTC
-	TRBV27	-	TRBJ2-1	CASSFRNEQFF	TGTGCCAGCAGTTTTCGCAATGAGCAGTTCTTC
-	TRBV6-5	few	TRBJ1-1	CASSKGLLGEAFF	TGTGCCAGCAGTAAGGGACTCCTCGGTGAGGCTTTCTTT
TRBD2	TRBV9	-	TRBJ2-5	CASSVGLAEETQYF	TGTGCCAGCAGCGTAGGACTAGCGGAAGAGACCCAGTACTTC
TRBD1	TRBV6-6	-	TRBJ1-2	CASSYASGGSYGYTF	TGTGCCAGCAGTTACGCATCAGGGGGCTCTTATGGCTACACCTTC
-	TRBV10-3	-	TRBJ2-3	CAISALPRGTDTQYF	TGTGCCATCAGTGCACTCCCCCGAGGGACAGATACGCAGTATTTT
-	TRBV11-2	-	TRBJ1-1	CASSLAQTDTEAFF	TGTGCCAGCAGCTTAGCTCAGACAGACACTGAAGCTTTCTTT
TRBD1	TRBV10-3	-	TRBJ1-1	CAISESTGDRPKAEAFF	TGTGCCATCAGTGAGTCTACAGGGGACAGGCCGAAAGCTGAAGCTTTCTTT
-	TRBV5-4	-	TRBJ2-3	CASRKDKTLDTQYF	TGTGCCAGCAGAAAAGACAAGACGTTAGATACGCAGTATTTT
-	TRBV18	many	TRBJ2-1	CASSLNPPVDEQFF	TGTGCCAGCTCACTTAATCCCCCCGTTGATGAGCAGTTCTTC
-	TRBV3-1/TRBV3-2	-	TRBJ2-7	CASGQVPYEQYF	TGTGCCAGCGGGCAGGTTCCCTACGAGCAGTACTTC
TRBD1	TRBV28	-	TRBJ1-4	CASSLPPGQGQEKLFF	TGTGCCAGCAGTTTACCACCGGGACAGGGTCAGGAAAAACTGTTTTTT
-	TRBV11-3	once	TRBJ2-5	CASSPGTQETQYF	TGTGCCAGCAGCCCGGGGACTCAAGAGACCCAGTACTTC
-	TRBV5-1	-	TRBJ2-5	CASSSGLSLQETQYF	TGCGCCAGCAGCTCAGGGTTGAGTCTCCAAGAGACCCAGTACTTC
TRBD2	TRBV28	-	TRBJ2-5	CASTVAGGRETQYF	TGTGCCAGCACCGTAGCGGGAGGGAGGGAGACCCAGTACTTC
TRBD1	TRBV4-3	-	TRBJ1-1	CASSQDWDSTNTEAFF	TGCGCCAGCAGCCAAGATTGGGACAGCACGAACACTGAAGCTTTCTTT
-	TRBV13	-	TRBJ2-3	CASSLRGSDTQYF	TGTGCCAGCAGCTTAAGGGGGTCAGATACGCAGTATTTT
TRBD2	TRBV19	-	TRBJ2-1	CASRRSGAPYNEQFF	TGTGCCAGTAGACGTAGCGGGGCTCCATACAATGAGCAGTTCTTC
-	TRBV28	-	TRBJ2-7	CASSLWSGDPAGEQYF	TGTGCCAGCAGTTTATGGTCGGGTGACCCGGCGGGCGAGCAGTACTTC
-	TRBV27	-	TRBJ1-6	CASTLNSVRNSPLHF	TGTGCCAGCACTTTAAACTCGGTCAGGAATTCACCCCTCCACTTT
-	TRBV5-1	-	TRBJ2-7	CASSVGGQEGTQYF	TGCGCCAGCAGCGTGGGAGGTCAAGAGGGCACGCAGTACTTC
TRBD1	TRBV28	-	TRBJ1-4	CASRAGTADEKLFF	TGTGCCAGCAGAGCCGGGACAGCAGATGAAAAACTGTTTTTT
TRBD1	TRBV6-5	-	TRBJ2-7	CASSYSRDRESEQYF	TGTGCCAGCAGTTACTCACGGGACAGGGAATCCGAGCAGTACTTC
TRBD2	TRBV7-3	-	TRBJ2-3	CASRPPGTSGTDTQYF	TGTGCCAGCAGACCCCCCGGGACTAGCGGCACAGATACGCAGTATTTT
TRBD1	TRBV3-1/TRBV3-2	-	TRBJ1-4	CASSQGIQGPNEKLFF	TGTGCCAGCAGCCAGGGCATACAGGGGCCTAATGAAAAACTGTTTTTT
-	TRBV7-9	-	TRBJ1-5	CASSAGTTINQPQHF	TGTGCCAGCAGCGCCGGGACAACCATCAATCAGCCCCAGCATTTT
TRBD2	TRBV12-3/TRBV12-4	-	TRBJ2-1	CASRPSGGVEQFF	TGTGCCAGCAGACCTAGCGGGGGGGTCGAGCAGTTCTTC
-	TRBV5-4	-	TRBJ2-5	CASSSRGEETQYF	TGTGCCAGCAGCTCAAGGGGCGAAGAGACCCAGTACTTC
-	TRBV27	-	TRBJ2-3	CASSSPLRTDTQYF	TGTGCCAGCAGTTCCCCCCTGCGGACAGATACGCAGTATTTT
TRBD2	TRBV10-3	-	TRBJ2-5	CATKASGTQQETQYF	TGTGCCACCAAGGCTAGCGGGACCCAACAAGAGACCCAGTACTTC
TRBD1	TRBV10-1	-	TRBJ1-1	CASSDRGQPNTEAFF	TGCGCCAGCAGTGACCGGGGACAGCCGAACACTGAAGCTTTCTTT
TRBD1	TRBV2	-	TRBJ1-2	CASSEESGGGGYTF	TGTGCCAGCAGTGAGGAATCGGGAGGGGGCGGCTACACCTTC
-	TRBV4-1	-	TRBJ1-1	CASSQEPGGGSEAFF	TGCGCCAGCAGCCAAGAACCGGGGGGTGGCTCTGAAGCTTTCTTT
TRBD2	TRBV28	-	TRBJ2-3	CASSLWRIAGGVDTQYF	TGTGCCAGCAGCCTCTGGAGGATAGCGGGAGGTGTAGATACGCAGTATTTT
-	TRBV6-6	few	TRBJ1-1	CASSYPRSDRVAFF	TGTGCCAGCAGTTACCCGCGATCCGATCGGGTAGCTTTCTTT
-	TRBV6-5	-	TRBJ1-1	CASSYPTGKAFF	TGTGCCAGCAGTTACCCCACAGGTAAAGCTTTCTTT
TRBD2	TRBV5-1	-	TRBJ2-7	CASSRVGGLAGYDEQYF	TGCGCCAGCAGCCGCGTAGGAGGACTAGCGGGATACGACGAGCAGTACTTC
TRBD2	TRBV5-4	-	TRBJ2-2	CASSSRGAGGWRELFF	TGTGCCAGCAGCTCCCGAGGAGCGGGAGGGTGGAGGGAGCTGTTTTTT
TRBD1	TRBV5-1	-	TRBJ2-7	CASSFRQGNYEQYF	TGCGCCAGCAGCTTTAGACAGGGGAACTACGAGCAGTACTTC
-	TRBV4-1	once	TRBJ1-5	CASSQEGGGSNQPQHF	TGCGCCAGCAGCCAAGAAGGGGGGGGCAGCAATCAGCCCCAGCATTTT
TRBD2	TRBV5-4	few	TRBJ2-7	CASSPEIAGGIPYEQYF	TGTGCCAGCAGCCCAGAAATAGCGGGAGGGATCCCCTACGAGCAGTACTTC
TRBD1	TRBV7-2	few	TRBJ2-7	CASSFTGTAYEQYF	TGTGCCAGCAGCTTTACCGGGACAGCTTACGAGCAGTACTTC
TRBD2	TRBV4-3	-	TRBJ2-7	CASSQELAGIYEQYF	TGCGCCAGCAGCCAAGAGTTAGCGGGAATTTACGAGCAGTACTTC
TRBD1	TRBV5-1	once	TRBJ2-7	CASSQGWDSSYEQYF	TGCGCCAGCAGCCAAGGATGGGACAGCTCCTACGAGCAGTACTTC
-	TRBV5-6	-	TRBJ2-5	CASSFFARVEETQYF	TGTGCCAGCAGCTTTTTTGCCCGCGTGGAGGAGACCCAGTACTTC